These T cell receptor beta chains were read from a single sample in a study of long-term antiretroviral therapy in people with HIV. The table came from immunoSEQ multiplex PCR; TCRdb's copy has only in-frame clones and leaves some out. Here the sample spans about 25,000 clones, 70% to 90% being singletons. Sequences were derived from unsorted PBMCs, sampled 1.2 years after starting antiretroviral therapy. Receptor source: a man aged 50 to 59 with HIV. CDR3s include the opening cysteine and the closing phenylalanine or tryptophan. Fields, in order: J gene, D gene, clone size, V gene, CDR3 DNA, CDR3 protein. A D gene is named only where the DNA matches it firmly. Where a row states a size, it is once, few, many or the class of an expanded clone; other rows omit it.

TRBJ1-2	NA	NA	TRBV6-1	TGTGCCAGCAGTGAATGGAAGGGCCTCGGAGGTAACTATGGCTACACCTTC	CASSEWKGLGGNYGYTF
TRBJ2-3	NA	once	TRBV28	TGTGCCAGCAGTCAACAGGAAAAGGGCACAGATACGCAGTATTTT	CASSQQEKGTDTQYF
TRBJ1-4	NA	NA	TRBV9	TGTGCCAGCAGCCCCGATTTTGAAAAACTGTTTTTT	CASSPDFEKLFF
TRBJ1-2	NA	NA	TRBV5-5	TGTGCCAGCAGCTTAGGCGACAGTCCCCCTGCTAACTATGGCTACACCTTC	CASSLGDSPPANYGYTF
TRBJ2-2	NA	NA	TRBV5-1	TGCGCCAGCAGCTTGAAAACCGGGACTCCGAACACCGGGGAGCTGTTTTTT	CASSLKTGTPNTGELFF
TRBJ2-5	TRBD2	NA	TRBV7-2	TGTGCCAGCAGCTTACTAGCGGGGGGGCAAGAGACCCAGTACTTC	CASSLLAGGQETQYF
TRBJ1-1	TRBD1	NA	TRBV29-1	TGCAGCGTAAGACAGGGCTCGAACACTGAAGCTTTCTTT	CSVRQGSNTEAFF
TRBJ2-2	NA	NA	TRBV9	TGTGCCAGCAGCACGAACAGGGTACTAAACACCGGGGAGCTGTTTTTT	CASSTNRVLNTGELFF
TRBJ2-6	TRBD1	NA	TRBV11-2	TGTGCCAGCAGCTCTCAACTCGGACAGGGAAGGGCCAACGTCCTGACTTTC	CASSSQLGQGRANVLTF
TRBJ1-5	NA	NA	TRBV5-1	TGCGCCAGCAGGTCCGGGACAAACCCTAATCAGCCCCAGCATTTT	CASRSGTNPNQPQHF